These 26 T cell receptor beta chains originate from one sample sequenced in a study of cytomegalovirus exposure and HLA in healthy donors. PCR primers comprised 60 Vbeta and 13 Jbeta primers. Libraries were prepared by immunoSEQ multiplex PCR; TCRdb keeps only in-frame clonotypes and omits some of them. Of 70,000 to 90,000 clones listed, more than 75% are singletons. Material for sequencing was PBMCs. All receptors derive from a male donor in good health and CMV-seropositive.

This clone showed up just a few times. This chain links TRBV7-6 with TRBJ2-7, with D tentatively TRBD1 (6 bases). The CDR3 sequence is 13 residues long. The V end was cut by 4 bases, the J end by 5 bases, with 12 bases between. CDR1 and CDR2 (germline): SGHVS, FNYEAQ. CDR3 amino acids: CASSSPDRHEQYF. CDR3 DNA: TGTGCCAGCAGCTCCCCGGACAGACACGAGCAGTACTTC.

The rearrangement joins TRBV7-3 to TRBJ2-1; 7 bases map to TRBD2. The length of the CDR3 is 16 residues. J gave up 4 bases and V 5 bases, and 11 bases lay outside the gene matches. Germline V gene lookup returns CDR1 SGHTA and CDR2 FQGTGA. The chain's CDR3 is CASSPLAGKVYNEQFF. The CDR3 region has the DNA TGTGCCAGCAGCCCGTTAGCGGGCAAGGTTTACAATGAGCAGTTCTTC.

The chain is built from TRBV6-1 and TRBJ2-3, with TRBD2 matching over 15 bases. Germline CDR1 and CDR2: MNHNS and SASEGT. This CDR3 has 15 amino acids. V shed 6 bases, J shed 3 bases, and the junction held 1 base outside the gene matches. CDR3: CASRGTSGRTDTQYF. Written as DNA, the CDR3 is TGTGCCAGCAGGGGGACTAGCGGGAGGACAGATACGCAGTATTTT.

The chain links TRBV5-1 to TRBJ1-2; weak D call: TRBD1 (5 bases). V shed 3 bases and J shed 2 bases, with 14 bases lying between them. This CDR3 is 15 amino acids long. Germline V gene data show CDR1 as SGHRS and CDR2 as YFSETQ. CDR3 amino acids: CASSYLQVGNYGYTF. CDR3 sequence (DNA): TGCGCCAGCAGCTACCTACAGGTCGGAAACTATGGCTACACCTTC.

In nucleotides, the CDR3 is TGTGCCAGCAGCCAAGAACGGGCGGGGGCGAAAGGAAACACCATATATTTT. This translates into CASSQERAGAKGNTIYF. The V gene is TRBV4-2, the J gene TRBJ1-3; D is possibly TRBD1 (6 bases). The CDR3 has 17 residues. V was pared by 0 bases and J by 4 bases, with 16 bases between. The germline CDR1 and CDR2 sequences are LGHNA and YNFKEQ.

This chain joins TRBV6-1 and TRBJ2-5, with D maybe TRBD2 (5 bases). The germline gives CDR1 MNHNS, CDR2 SASEGT. This CDR3 is built from 15 residues. V dropped 3 bases and J dropped 4 bases, with 15 bases sitting between them. CDR3 protein: CASSELAPGPETQYF. The DNA of the CDR3 is TGTGCCAGCAGTGAGCTAGCCCCCGGACCAGAGACCCAGTACTTC.

This clone was recorded only once. This chain joins TRBV28 and TRBJ1-2; D gene ambiguous. The V and J ends lost 6 bases and 8 bases respectively, with 22 bases between them. Germline CDR1 and CDR2: MDHEN and SYDVKM. The CDR3 covers 15 residues. CDR3 sequence reads: CASRAGGRTGRGYTF. The CDR3 coding sequence is TGTGCCAGCAGGGCCGGAGGCAGGACCGGTCGCGGCTACACCTTC.

The V call is TRBV30, the J call TRBJ1-5, with D perhaps TRBD1 (5 bases). The V gene lost 2 bases and the J gene lost 5 bases, with 10 bases spanning the gap. The CDR3 loop spans 13 amino acids. Germline V gene sequence: CDR1 GTSNPN, CDR2 SVGIG (reference sequence). The CDR3 is CAWSIGEDQPQHF. CDR3 DNA: TGTGCCTGGAGTATAGGGGAGGATCAGCCCCAGCATTTT.

The rearrangement links TRBV2 to TRBJ1-5; the D gene is possibly TRBD1 (6 bases). CDR3 length equals 15 residues. With 3 bases removed from V and 2 bases from J, the gap between germline ends came to 11 bases. Germline V gives CDR1 SNHLY, CDR2 FYNNEI. The CDR3 sequence is CASSEQGMGNQPQHF. The CDR3 coding sequence is TGTGCCAGCAGTGAGCAGGGGATGGGCAATCAGCCCCAGCATTTT.

The chain uses TRBV19 and TRBJ2-6; D gene unclear. CDR1 is LNHDA and CDR2 is SQIVND in the germline V gene (reference sequence). V shed 5 bases and J shed 2 bases, with 16 bases lying between them. This CDR3 is 17 amino acids long. CDR3 loop: CASSLLVRGAGANVLTF. CDR3 nucleotide sequence: TGTGCCAGTAGTCTCCTTGTACGTGGAGCTGGGGCCAACGTCCTGACTTTC.

V gene TRBV5-1 combines with J gene TRBJ2-5; 7 nucleotides align to TRBD2. V shed 0 bases and J 5 bases; nucleotides not matched to a gene: 7. The CDR3 loop spans 15 amino acids. Germline V gene lookup returns CDR1 SGHRS and CDR2 YFSETQ. The CDR3: CASSLGGAGSETQYF. CDR3 coding DNA: TGCGCCAGCAGCTTGGGAGGAGCGGGGAGTGAGACCCAGTACTTC.

This chain joins TRBV2 and TRBJ2-7, with a tentative D call TRBD1 (6 bases). The germline V and J ends were trimmed by 1 base and 2 bases, with 15 bases remaining between them. CDR1 SNHLY and CDR2 FYNNEI come from the germline V gene. This CDR3 is 16 amino acids long. In DNA, the CDR3 is TGTGCCAGCAGTGAAGAGGGCTGGGGGACAACCTACGAGCAGTACTTC. Amino acids: CASSEEGWGTTYEQYF. The whole variable domain, remainder taken from reference TRBV2 and TRBJ2-7, is EPEVTQTPSHQVTQMGQEVILRCVPISNHLYFYWYRQILGQKVEFLVSFYNNEISEKSEIFDDQFSVERPDGSNFTLKIRSTKLEDSAMYFCASSEEGWGTTYEQYFGPGTRLTVT.

In its sample, this clone was seen a few times. The chain carries TRBV11-2 and TRBJ2-5, with 13 bases that match TRBD2. CDR3 length equals 17 residues. Germline V CDR1 and CDR2: SGHAT, FQNNGV. Trimming cost V 1 base and J 4 bases; bases outside gene matches: 6. CDR3 sequence: CASSLGGLAGVRETQYF. The CDR3 coding sequence is TGTGCCAGCAGCTTAGGAGGACTAGCGGGAGTCCGAGAGACCCAGTACTTC.

This chain joins TRBV27 and TRBJ2-3; TRBD2 matches 11 bases. Germline CDR1 and CDR2: MNHEY and SMNVEV (reference sequence). The CDR3 contains 15 residues. J lost 3 bases, V lost 3 bases, and 2 bases had no gene match. The CDR3 sequence is CASSLLAGGTDTQYF. The CDR3 DNA is TGTGCCAGCAGTTTGCTAGCGGGGGGAACAGATACGCAGTATTTT.

V usage is TRBV7-9 and J usage is TRBJ2-5; TRBD1 matches at 8 bases. The DNA matches TRBJ2-7 better at its end, which makes the J call doubtful. This CDR3 has 14 residues. Per germline, CDR1 SEHNR and CDR2 FQNEAQ (reference sequence). The CDR3 bases are TGTGCCAGCAGCCGACAGACAGGGGAGTACGAGCAGTACTTC. Protein: CASSRQTGEYEQYF.

A word on this clone: The same CDR3 can be traced to other DNA sequences in this sample. The V and J genes are TRBV5-4 and TRBJ1-1; no clear D gene. The CDR3 covers 13 residues. Trimming stripped 4 bases from V and 0 bases from J, with 7 bases between. The germline gives CDR1 SGHNT, CDR2 YYREEE (reference sequence). CDR3 residues: CASSPELNTEAFF. The CDR3, as DNA: TGTGCCAGCAGCCCTGAGTTGAACACTGAAGCTTTCTTT.

V and J are TRBV6-6 and TRBJ1-4; D not certain. V was pared by 6 bases and J by 4 bases, with 12 bases between. Per the germline V gene, CDR1 is MNHNY and CDR2 is SVGAGI (reference sequence). There are 14 residues in the CDR3. DNA of the CDR3: TGTGCCAGCAGGCCCACGGAGTATAATGAAAAACTGTTTTTT. This translates into CASRPTEYNEKLFF.

The chain employs TRBV7-9 and TRBJ1-1; 7 bases are a match to TRBD1. The CDR3 has 15 residues. From germline, CDR1 is SEHNR and CDR2 FQNEAQ (reference sequence). V dropped 6 bases and J dropped 0; count of bases not matched to a gene: 7. The CDR3 DNA is TGTGCCAGCAGGCCCGAACAGGGGTTGAACACTGAAGCTTTCTTT. It is translated as CASRPEQGLNTEAFF.

The chain is built from TRBV15 and TRBJ2-1; 11 nucleotides match TRBD2. The CDR3 sequence is 15 residues long. Germline assignment: CDR1 LNHNV and CDR2 YYDKDF (reference sequence). The ends lost 6 bases at V and 2 bases at J; junction bases unmatched: 3. CDR3 amino acids: CATRRLAGTYNEQFF. CDR3 nucleotides: TGTGCCACCAGAAGACTAGCGGGGACCTACAATGAGCAGTTCTTC.

This rearrangement joins TRBV2 to TRBJ1-2, with 8 bases lining up with TRBD1. Trimming cost V 2 bases and J 5 bases; bases outside gene matches: 1. The V gene's germline CDR1 is SNHLY and CDR2 FYNNEI. This CDR3 has 13 amino acids. CDR3 amino acids: CASSERTGYGYTF. The DNA for the CDR3 is TGTGCCAGCAGTGAACGGACAGGGTATGGCTACACCTTC.

There are a few counts of this clone. The chain joins TRBV4-2 to TRBJ2-5; weak D call: TRBD2 (6 bases). This CDR3 has 15 amino acids. V was shortened by 2 bases and J by 0 bases, with 10 bases between the two germline ends. Germline-derived CDR1 and CDR2 are LGHNA and YNFKEQ. The CDR3 here is CASSQRGANQETQYF. The CDR3 bases are TGTGCCAGCAGCCAACGCGGGGCAAACCAAGAGACCCAGTACTTC.

The chain carries TRBV6-1 and TRBJ2-1; 7 bases map to TRBD2. Trimming at V came to 4 bases and at J to 4 bases, leaving 7 bases not matched to a gene. CDR3 size: 15 residues. CDR1 is MNHNS, CDR2 SASEGT, per germline. CDR3 in DNA: TGTGCCAGCAGTGGCGAGTGGGGGGGGTACAATGAGCAGTTCTTC. Protein product: CASSGEWGGYNEQFF.

The chain is built from TRBV10-2 and TRBJ2-5; 7 bases are shared with TRBD1. Per the germline V gene, CDR1 is WSHSY and CDR2 is SAAADI. The CDR3 has 15 residues. V gave up 3 bases and J gave up 0 bases; unmatched junction bases: 4. CDR3 nucleotide sequence: TGCGCCAGCAGTGACTCGGACAGGTACCAAGAGACCCAGTACTTC. It translates to CASSDSDRYQETQYF.

The rearrangement uses TRBV28 and TRBJ2-2, with D perhaps TRBD1 (5 bases). Trimming took 7 bases from V and 3 from J, leaving 12 bases between them. The CDR3 loop spans 14 amino acids. Germline V gene sequence: CDR1 MDHEN, CDR2 SYDVKM. The CDR3: CASTRVSHTGELFF. The CDR3 coding sequence is TGTGCCAGCACCAGGGTTTCCCACACCGGGGAGCTGTTTTTT.

The CDR3 here is CASSSQQGGKYNEQFF. The CDR3 coding sequence is TGTGCCAGCAGCTCCCAACAGGGGGGTAAATACAATGAGCAGTTCTTC. V is TRBV7-3 and J is TRBJ2-1, with 8 bases aligning to TRBD1. With V trimmed by 4 bases and J by 4 bases, 9 bases remained unmatched. The CDR3 runs 16 residues. Germline assignment: CDR1 SGHTA and CDR2 FQGTGA. The full variable domain, completed using reference TRBV7-3 and TRBJ2-1, is GAGVSQTPSNKVTEKGKYVELRCDPISGHTALYWYRQSLGQGPEFLIYFQGTGAADDSGLPNDRFFAVRPEGSVSTLKIQRTERGDSAVYLCASSSQQGGKYNEQFFGPGTRLTVL.

The V and J genes are TRBV11-3 and TRBJ1-3; D remains ambiguous. V lost 3 bases to trimming and J lost 8 bases, with 8 bases between them. The CDR3 is made up of 12 amino acids. Per the germline V gene, CDR1 is SGHNT and CDR2 is YENEEA. CDR3 region: CASSLSGDTIYF. CDR3 coding DNA: TGTGCCAGCAGCTTGTCCGGGGACACCATATATTTT. The full variable domain, completed using reference TRBV11-3 and TRBJ1-3, is EAGVVQSPRYKIIEKKQPVAFWCNPISGHNTLYWYLQNLGQGPELLIRYENEEAVDDSQLPKDRFSAERLKGVDSTLKIQPAELGDSAVYLCASSLSGDTIYFGEGSWLTVV.